The rows below give T cell receptor beta chains drawn from one sample of a study of T cells in Graves' hyperthyroidism and ophthalmopathy. Using its own MiXCR run on the multiplex PCR reads, TCRdb lists one record per CDR3 protein. Of 350,000 to 400,000 distinct CDR3 sequences listed, 14% to 15% are singletons. What was sequenced was blood. The source is a woman aged 30 to 39 with Graves' hyperthyroidism. Both conserved end residues are part of each CDR3. Each record gives: clone size, D gene, J gene, CDR3 length, V gene, CDR3 DNA, CDR3 protein. D genes are given only for firm matches. Clone size is not always given. Where it is, it says once, few, many or a class for expanded clones.

clone_size: many
d_call: -
j_call: TRBJ2-1
cdr3_length: 15
v_call: TRBV7-9
cdr3_nt: TGTGCCAGCAGCTTAGTCCGCGGGGACTACAATGAGCAGTTCTTC
cdr3_aa: CASSLVRGDYNEQFF

clone_size: many
d_call: -
j_call: TRBJ2-7
cdr3_length: 15
v_call: TRBV5-1
cdr3_nt: TGCGCCAGCAGCTTGCGAGGGGAGCTGATCCACGAGCAGTACTTC
cdr3_aa: CASSLRGELIHEQYF

clone_size: few
d_call: TRBD2
j_call: TRBJ2-1
cdr3_length: 16
v_call: TRBV6-1
cdr3_nt: TGTGCCAGCACCCACCCTGGGGGCGGGAGGGCCAATGAGCAGTTCTTC
cdr3_aa: CASTHPGGGRANEQFF

clone_size: few
d_call: TRBD2
j_call: TRBJ2-5
cdr3_length: 13
v_call: TRBV6-1
cdr3_nt: TGTGCCAGCGCACTAGCGGACCAAGAGACCCAGTACTTC
cdr3_aa: CASALADQETQYF

clone_size: many
d_call: -
j_call: TRBJ1-1
cdr3_length: 14
v_call: TRBV6-1
cdr3_nt: TGTGCCAGCAGTGTCAGGGTGGGGAACACTGAAGCTTTCTTT
cdr3_aa: CASSVRVGNTEAFF

clone_size: once
d_call: TRBD2
j_call: TRBJ2-5
cdr3_length: 22
v_call: TRBV12-3/TRBV12-4
cdr3_nt: TGTGCCAGCAGTTTAGGTCTGAGAGTCTTCGTTGCTAGCGGGAGTGTGGAAGAGACCCAGTACTTC
cdr3_aa: CASSLGLRVFVASGSVEETQYF

clone_size: many
d_call: -
j_call: TRBJ2-2
cdr3_length: 14
v_call: TRBV20-1
cdr3_nt: TGCAGTGCTCCCGACCCGAGACGCACCGGGGAGCTGTTTTTT
cdr3_aa: CSAPDPRRTGELFF

clone_size: -
d_call: TRBD1
j_call: TRBJ1-5
cdr3_length: 13
v_call: TRBV6-1
cdr3_nt: TGTGCCAGCGGGACAGGAACGGGGGGCCCCCAGCATTTT
cdr3_aa: CASGTGTGGPQHF

clone_size: many
d_call: TRBD2
j_call: TRBJ2-7
cdr3_length: 16
v_call: TRBV18
cdr3_nt: TGTGCCAGCTCACCAGGGGGAGGGCCCAGTTCCTACGAGCAGTACTTC
cdr3_aa: CASSPGGGPSSYEQYF

clone_size: -
d_call: TRBD2
j_call: TRBJ2-5
cdr3_length: 17
v_call: TRBV14
cdr3_nt: TGTGCCAGCAGCCAAGCGAGGATAGCGGGAGGGCGGGAGACCCAGTACTTC
cdr3_aa: CASSQARIAGGRETQYF

clone_size: many
d_call: -
j_call: TRBJ1-5
cdr3_length: 15
v_call: TRBV28
cdr3_nt: TGTGCCAGCAGCTCTCCAGCCTTTAGCAATCAGCCCCAGCATTTT
cdr3_aa: CASSSPAFSNQPQHF

clone_size: -
d_call: TRBD2
j_call: TRBJ2-2
cdr3_length: 20
v_call: TRBV7-3
cdr3_nt: TGTGCCAACAGCGATCGGGTAGCGGGATTTAAAATAGGGGACACCGGGGAGCTGTTTTTT
cdr3_aa: CANSDRVAGFKIGDTGELFF

clone_size: many
d_call: -
j_call: TRBJ1-1
cdr3_length: 13
v_call: TRBV7-3
cdr3_nt: TGTGCCAGCAGCCGAAGGGCGGACACTGAAGCTTTCTTT
cdr3_aa: CASSRRADTEAFF

clone_size: many
d_call: -
j_call: TRBJ1-5
cdr3_length: 13
v_call: TRBV5-1
cdr3_nt: TGCGCCAGCAGCTTGGGGGATGGTCAGCCCCAGCATTTT
cdr3_aa: CASSLGDGQPQHF

clone_size: many
d_call: -
j_call: TRBJ1-1
cdr3_length: 15
v_call: TRBV4-1
cdr3_nt: TGCGCCAGCAGCCAAGAAGTAGGAATCGGCACTGAAGCTTTCTTT
cdr3_aa: CASSQEVGIGTEAFF

clone_size: many
d_call: -
j_call: TRBJ2-5
cdr3_length: 12
v_call: TRBV12-3/TRBV12-4
cdr3_nt: TGTGCCAGCAGTTACGTTCCGGAGACCCAGTACTTC
cdr3_aa: CASSYVPETQYF

clone_size: many
d_call: TRBD2
j_call: TRBJ2-7
cdr3_length: 16
v_call: TRBV7-9
cdr3_nt: TGTGCCAGCAGCTGGGGAATAGCGGGAGGGGAGTACGAGCAGTACTTC
cdr3_aa: CASSWGIAGGEYEQYF

clone_size: -
d_call: -
j_call: TRBJ1-5
cdr3_length: 13
v_call: TRBV20-1
cdr3_nt: TGCAGTGCCCCGGTGGGGCCCAATCAGCCCCAGCATTTT
cdr3_aa: CSAPVGPNQPQHF

clone_size: few
d_call: -
j_call: TRBJ2-5
cdr3_length: 10
v_call: TRBV9
cdr3_nt: TGTGCCAGCAGCGTAGGGACGGGGTACTTC
cdr3_aa: CASSVGTGYF

clone_size: -
d_call: -
j_call: TRBJ2-4
cdr3_length: 17
v_call: TRBV24-1
cdr3_nt: TGTGCCACCAGTGACCGGCCCGCCGGGACCAAGCCCAACATTCAGTACTTC
cdr3_aa: CATSDRPAGTKPNIQYF

clone_size: many
d_call: -
j_call: TRBJ2-1
cdr3_length: 13
v_call: TRBV6-5
cdr3_nt: TGTGCCAGCAGTTACCTCGAGTACAATGAGCAGTTCTTC
cdr3_aa: CASSYLEYNEQFF

clone_size: many
d_call: -
j_call: TRBJ2-5
cdr3_length: 13
v_call: TRBV30
cdr3_nt: TGTGCCTGGAGCCAACCGTACCAAGAGACCCAGTACTTC
cdr3_aa: CAWSQPYQETQYF

clone_size: many
d_call: -
j_call: TRBJ1-2
cdr3_length: 14
v_call: TRBV28
cdr3_nt: TGTGCCAGCAGTTTCACACAGGACTACTATGGCTACACCTTC
cdr3_aa: CASSFTQDYYGYTF

clone_size: few
d_call: TRBD2
j_call: TRBJ2-3
cdr3_length: 14
v_call: TRBV19
cdr3_nt: TGTGCCAGTAGTATACTAGCGGGAGTTGCTACGCAGTATTTT
cdr3_aa: CASSILAGVATQYF

clone_size: -
d_call: TRBD1
j_call: TRBJ1-1
cdr3_length: 16
v_call: TRBV9
cdr3_nt: TGTGCCAGCAGCGCCGGGACAGGTTACCAGAACACTGAAGCTTTCTTT
cdr3_aa: CASSAGTGYQNTEAFF

clone_size: -
d_call: TRBD2
j_call: TRBJ2-5
cdr3_length: 18
v_call: TRBV27
cdr3_nt: TGTGCCAGCAGTCCCTCCCGAGGGCAAAGGGCCGGGGGGGAGACCCAGTACTTC
cdr3_aa: CASSPSRGQRAGGETQYF

clone_size: -
d_call: TRBD1
j_call: TRBJ1-2
cdr3_length: 16
v_call: TRBV28
cdr3_nt: TGTGCCAGCCTTTCCCCGGGAACAGGGGGAAACTATGGCTACACCTTC
cdr3_aa: CASLSPGTGGNYGYTF

clone_size: many
d_call: -
j_call: TRBJ2-7
cdr3_length: 17
v_call: TRBV18
cdr3_nt: TGTGCCAGCTCACCCATAACCAGTTCACAGGGACCGAACGAGCAGTACTTC
cdr3_aa: CASSPITSSQGPNEQYF

clone_size: few
d_call: TRBD2
j_call: TRBJ2-1
cdr3_length: 13
v_call: TRBV7-7
cdr3_nt: TGTGCTAGCAGCACTAGCGGAACCAATGAGCAGTTCTTC
cdr3_aa: CASSTSGTNEQFF

clone_size: -
d_call: -
j_call: TRBJ1-4
cdr3_length: 15
v_call: TRBV2
cdr3_nt: TGTGCCAGCAGTGCAAACAGTGCAACTAATGAAAAACTGTTTTTT
cdr3_aa: CASSANSATNEKLFF

clone_size: many
d_call: -
j_call: TRBJ2-3
cdr3_length: 14
v_call: TRBV12-3/TRBV12-4
cdr3_nt: TGTGCCACCCTCCCGGGATCGAGCACAGATACGCAGTATTTT
cdr3_aa: CATLPGSSTDTQYF

clone_size: -
d_call: -
j_call: TRBJ1-3
cdr3_length: 16
v_call: TRBV6-1
cdr3_nt: TGTGCCAGCAGTGAAAGCCCGAGAAACCCTGGAAACACCATATATTTT
cdr3_aa: CASSESPRNPGNTIYF

clone_size: -
d_call: TRBD1
j_call: TRBJ2-1
cdr3_length: 15
v_call: TRBV4-1
cdr3_nt: TGCGCCAGCAGCCAAGCGGGACAGAAAGGGGCGTTTTGGTTCTTC
cdr3_aa: CASSQAGQKGAFWFF

clone_size: many
d_call: -
j_call: TRBJ2-5
cdr3_length: 15
v_call: TRBV3-1
cdr3_nt: TGTGCCAGCAGCCAAGATAGCCTAGCCGAAAGGGTTCGGTACTTC
cdr3_aa: CASSQDSLAERVRYF

clone_size: -
d_call: TRBD2
j_call: TRBJ2-1
cdr3_length: 13
v_call: TRBV29-1
cdr3_nt: TGCAGCGTTGGACTAGCGGGATCCTATGAGCAGTTCTTC
cdr3_aa: CSVGLAGSYEQFF

clone_size: -
d_call: -
j_call: TRBJ1-4
cdr3_length: 14
v_call: TRBV27
cdr3_nt: TGTGCCAGCAGGCCAGGGATAACTAATGAAAAACTGTTTTTT
cdr3_aa: CASRPGITNEKLFF

clone_size: -
d_call: TRBD2
j_call: TRBJ2-1
cdr3_length: 15
v_call: TRBV6-5
cdr3_nt: TGTGCCAGCAGTTACCGGGACTACAATTACAATGAGCAGTTCTTC
cdr3_aa: CASSYRDYNYNEQFF